This TCR beta chain was documented in a study of identical twins. TCRdb called the 5' RACE reads again in MiXCR, with one record for every CDR3 protein. The sample lists roughly 350,000 distinct CDR3 sequences, around 12% occurring once. This clonotype appeared a few times. The CDR3 is 17 amino acids. V lost 6 bases to trimming and J lost 6 bases; unmatched junction nucleotides: 18. Germline CDR1 reads DFQATT; CDR2 reads SNEGSKA (reference sequence). The data also belong to a second study, concerning yellow fever vaccine responses in identical twins.

The specimen was CD8+ T cells sorted from blood. The chain has TRBV20-1 and TRBJ2-3; 10 bases map to TRBD2. This TCR derives from a young woman in good health. DNA for the CDR3: TGCAGTGCCGATAGACCCGGAGCGGGAGGGCCTTTTGATACGCAGTATTTT. As protein: CSADRPGAGGPFDTQYF.